This T cell receptor beta chain was recorded in a study of cytomegalovirus exposure and HLA in healthy donors. Findings of the study overall: It was fewer than 200 TCR beta chains that were listed as cytomegalovirus-associated.

V gave up 3 bases and J gave up 5 bases, with 8 bases separating them. The CDR3 is 13 residues long. Per germline, CDR1 LNHDA and CDR2 SQIVND (reference sequence). A note on this clone: Its antigen is undetermined.

The PCR had 60 Vbeta and 13 Jbeta primers. Sequencing used immunoSEQ multiplex PCR; TCRdb keeps in-frame clones, though not all of them. The table lists 190,000 or so clones, approximately 80% of them singletons. The sequence was obtained from a woman aged 45-59 years in good health and CMV-seropositive. The material sequenced was PBMCs. The chain is built from TRBV19 and TRBJ2-1; D gene unclear. CDR3 nucleotides: TGTGCCAGTAGTATTGGCCCGCACAATGAGCAGTTCTTC. Amino acids: CASSIGPHNEQFF.